This T cell receptor (beta chain) was profiled in a study of beta chain bispecific antibodies for T cell cancers. The wider study: Surviving healthy donor T cells from leukemia-line and bispecific antibody cocultures were TRBV-sequenced for family depletion. Surface TRBV12 (TRBV12-3) was on Jurkat, TRBV5-5 on HPB-ALL.

The germline gives CDR1 DFQATT, CDR2 SNEGSKA (reference sequence). Trimming removed 6 bases at V and 10 bases at J, with 13 bases between. The CDR3 has 10 residues. Expansion lasted 2 to 4 days, with either anti-CD3 antibody OKT3 or CD3/CD28 beads. This clonotype was detected many times. The antigen is unknown. TCRdb re-analysed the 5' RACE reads in MiXCR, keeping a single row per CDR3 protein. The repertoire holds some 20,000 distinct CDR3 sequences, with approximately 1.9% as singletons. General study points: TRBV-directed bispecific antibodies appeared to leave all non-targeted, unrelated TRBV family members unaffected. Anti-TRBV12 exposure, compared with anti-CD19, reduced the TRBV12-3 proportion of TRBV signal by about 99%. Normal T cells contributed less of the targeted TRBV signal than the leukemia cells did.

The chain is built from TRBV20-1 and TRBJ2-7; unclear D gene. This clonotype originated in a human donor in good health. Some clones in this sample may be carry-over from other donors' samples. The source material was healthy donor T cells cultured with leukemia cells, sampled from a culture containing a bispecific antibody targeting TCR Vbeta12. DNA for the CDR3: TGCAGTGCAGGATACGGGCCCCAGTACTTC. Translated, it gives CSAGYGPQYF.